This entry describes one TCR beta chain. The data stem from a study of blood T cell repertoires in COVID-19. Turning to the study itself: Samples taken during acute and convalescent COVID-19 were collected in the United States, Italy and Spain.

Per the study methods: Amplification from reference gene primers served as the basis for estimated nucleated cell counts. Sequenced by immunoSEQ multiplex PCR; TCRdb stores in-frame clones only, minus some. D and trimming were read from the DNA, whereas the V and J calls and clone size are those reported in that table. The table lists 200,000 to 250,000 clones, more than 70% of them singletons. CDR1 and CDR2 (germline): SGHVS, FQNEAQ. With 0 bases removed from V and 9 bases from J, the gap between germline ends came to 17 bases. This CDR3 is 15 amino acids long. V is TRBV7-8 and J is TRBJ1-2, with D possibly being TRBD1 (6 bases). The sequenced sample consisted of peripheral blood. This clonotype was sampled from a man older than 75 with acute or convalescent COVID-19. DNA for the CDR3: TGTGCCAGCAGCTTAGCAGCTCAGGGGCTTACGAGCTACACCTTC. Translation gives CASSLAAQGLTSYTF.